The 5 T cell receptor beta chains below were found in one sample sequenced in a study of T-cell memory formation after mild COVID-19. Via MiXCR, TCRdb re-called the 5' RACE reads, giving one row per CDR3 protein. The data show a few hundred thousand distinct CDR3 sequences, with 20% to 25% seen just once and around 13% held by the top ten. The sequenced material came from PBMCs or a T cell subset sorted from them (not recorded which). These TCRs come from an adult woman who had mild COVID-19 (a few samples of this study predate the infection). Cell type and time point are not known.

The chain couples TRBV9 to TRBJ2-3, with D hard to call. The V gene's germline CDR1 is SGDLS and CDR2 YYNGEE. The CDR3 consists of 15 residues. Trimming took 3 bases from V and 7 from J, leaving 18 bases between them. The CDR3 DNA follows: TGTGCCAGCAGCGGAGGCCGGGTCGATAGGAATACGCAGTATTTT. It specifies CASSGGRVDRNTQYF.

This clonotype was counted between two and nine times. The V call is TRBV24-1, the J call TRBJ1-4, with 7 positions matching TRBD1. The CDR3 runs 15 residues. The V gene's germline CDR1 is KGHDR and CDR2 SFDVKD. V was clipped by 4 bases and J by 3 bases; unmatched bases: 4. CDR3 region: CATSDTGTANEKLFF. The CDR3 DNA reads TGTGCCACCAGTGACACCGGGACAGCTAATGAAAAACTGTTTTTT.

The chain has TRBV9 and TRBJ2-2; 9 nucleotides align to TRBD1. J was trimmed by 4 bases and V by 3 bases; bases with no gene match: 7. This CDR3 region has 16 residues. Per the germline V gene, CDR1 is SGDLS and CDR2 is YYNGEE. CDR3: CASSGAGTGSTGELFF. CDR3 nucleotides: TGTGCCAGCAGCGGAGCCGGGACAGGGAGCACCGGGGAGCTGTTTTTT.

The chain joins TRBV9 to TRBJ2-5; TRBD2 agrees at 7 bases. CDR1 is SGDLS, CDR2 YYNGEE, per germline. The CDR3 consists of 16 residues. V lost 0 bases, J lost 5 bases, and 10 bases stayed unmatched. The DNA for the CDR3 is TGTGCCAGCAGCGTAGAAGAGGGAGGGCCCTGGGAGACCCAGTACTTC. Protein: CASSVEEGGPWETQYF.

This clonotype showed up just a few times. The V and J genes are TRBV29-1 and TRBJ1-1; D may be TRBD1 (6 bases). V was clipped by 2 bases and J by 3 bases, with 16 bases between them. CDR3 length: 15 amino acids. Germline CDR1 SQVTM, CDR2 ANQGSEA. CDR3 coding DNA: TGCAGCGTTGAACCACAGGGAAGTTGGTACACTGAAGCTTTCTTT. Translation gives CSVEPQGSWYTEAFF.